The 10 T cell receptor beta chains listed next were all sequenced from one sample in a study of human T cells and chemical hapten exposure. Time point specified: patch test 2, 6 weeks after DPC sensitization. The treatment denotes: therapeutic diphenylcyclopropenone sensitization with weekly scalp DPC. From the RACE reads, TCRdb called clonotypes with MiXCR, one entry per CDR3 protein. The data contain roughly 380,000 distinct CDR3 sequences, roughly 6.3% of them singletons. Sequenced here: whole blood, sampled in connection with sensitization to the hapten diphenylcyclopropenone (DPC). All receptors derive from a woman under 30 with alopecia areata. Some clones in this sample may be carry-over from other donors' samples.

This clonotype came up a few times. This sequence joins TRBV12-5 and TRBJ1-5; 8 bases line up with TRBD1. Per germline, CDR1 LGHNT and CDR2 FRNRAP. This CDR3 has 15 amino acids. Unmatched junction bases numbered 6, after V lost 1 base and J lost 7 bases. CDR3 nucleotide sequence: TGTGCTAGTGGTTTGGACTTGGACAGGGCACAGCCCCAGCATTTT. Amino acids: CASGLDLDRAQPQHF.

The gene calls are TRBV4-2 and TRBJ2-7; D is perhaps TRBD1 (6 bases). The CDR3 has 12 residues. CDR1 is LGHNA and CDR2 is YNFKEQ in the germline V gene. Trimming left V 4 bases short and J 6 bases short, with 10 bases between. The CDR3 bases are TGTGCCAGCAGCCCGGACAGTACCGAGCAGTACTTC. Translating it yields CASSPDSTEQYF.

The CDR3 protein is CASGHPDRAGELFF. The CDR3 coding sequence is TGTGCTAGTGGCCATCCAGACAGGGCCGGGGAGCTGTTTTTT. The chain carries TRBV12-5 and TRBJ2-2, with 7 bases matching TRBD1. CDR3 length equals 14 residues. Losses at the gene ends were 6 bases for V and 6 bases for J; bases not matched to a gene: 7. Germline CDR1 is LGHNT and CDR2 is FRNRAP.

This clonotype was detected ten times or more. A read error may account for a junction end that differs from germline. The chain has TRBV29-1 and TRBJ2-2, with D perhaps matching TRBD1 or TRBD2 (6 bases each). The CDR3 length is 14 residues. The germline gives CDR1 SQVTM, CDR2 ANQGSEA. The CDR3 DNA sequence: TGCAGCGCTGAAGGGGGGTCGAACACCGGGGAGCTGTTTTTT. Protein: CSAEGGSNTGELFF.

This clonotype was recorded at least ten times. The rearrangement joins TRBV7-2 to TRBJ2-3; perhaps TRBD1 as D (6 bases). The length of the CDR3 is 14 residues. The V end was cut by 1 base, the J end by 9 bases, with 14 bases between. Germline assignment: CDR1 SGHTA and CDR2 FQGNSA. The CDR3: CASSLVADSETQYF. CDR3 DNA sequence: TGTGCCAGCAGCTTAGTTGCGGACAGTGAAACGCAGTATTTT.

This clonotype was counted a few times. The rearrangement uses TRBV6-1 and TRBJ2-7; the D gene is possibly TRBD2 (6 bases). The CDR3 covers 14 residues. The V end was cut by 8 bases, the J end by 6 bases, with 20 bases between. From germline, CDR1 is MNHNS and CDR2 SASEGT. CDR3 amino acids: CASRVNGGIGEQYF. For the CDR3, the DNA is TGTGCCAGCCGTGTCAACGGGGGTATAGGCGAGCAGTACTTC.

The chain has TRBV7-9 and TRBJ1-4; 8 nucleotides line up with TRBD1. The junction had 7 bases not matched to a gene; V was cut back by 8 bases and J by 8 bases. This CDR3 is 13 amino acids long. The germline V gene has CDR1 SEHNR and CDR2 FQNEAQ (reference sequence). The CDR3 nucleotides are TGTGCCAGCCGTCCGGACAGGGTGGAAAAACTGTTTTTT. Its protein product is CASRPDRVEKLFF.

This clonotype was observed at least ten times. This chain links TRBV18 with TRBJ1-2; perhaps TRBD1 as D (6 bases). Germline V gene lookup returns CDR1 KGHSH and CDR2 LQKENI. Trimming removed 3 bases at V and 0 bases at J, with 11 bases between. This CDR3 comprises 15 residues. The CDR3 here is CASSPSGGPNYGYTF. CDR3 coding DNA: TGTGCCAGCTCACCGTCGGGGGGCCCTAACTATGGCTACACCTTC. The variable domain in full, completed from reference TRBV18 and TRBJ1-2, reads NAGVMQNPRHLVRRRGQEARLRCSPMKGHSHVYWYRQLPEEGLKFMVYLQKENIIDESGMPKERFSAEFPKEGPSILRIQQVVRGDSAAYFCASSPSGGPNYGYTFGSGTRLTVV.

This rearrangement joins TRBV10-3 to TRBJ2-7; possible D gene TRBD1, 6 bases. Deletions cut 3 bases from V and 5 bases from J, with 11 bases between. This CDR3 spans 13 amino acids. The germline V gene has CDR1 ENHRY and CDR2 SYGVKD. The CDR3: CAISEVQGNEQYF. CDR3 in DNA: TGTGCCATCAGTGAAGTACAGGGAAACGAGCAGTACTTC.

The table lists this clonotype with many counts. The rearrangement links TRBV2 to TRBJ2-3; no reliable D call. Per the germline V gene, CDR1 is SNHLY and CDR2 is FYNNEI. CDR3 length: 12 amino acids. V lost 4 bases to trimming and J lost 0 bases, with 2 bases between them. CDR3 nucleotide sequence: TGTGCCAGCAGTGTTAGCACAGATACGCAGTATTTT. Protein: CASSVSTDTQYF.